These 17 T cell receptor beta chains were all obtained from the same sample, sequenced in a study of blood T cell repertoires in COVID-19. Sequencing used immunoSEQ multiplex PCR; TCRdb keeps in-frame clones, though not all of them. The sample carries about 70,000 clones, approximately 83% recorded once. Material for sequencing was peripheral blood. The receptors shown here come from a human donor in a cohort sampled during active COVID-19.

The chain uses TRBV6-1 and TRBJ1-2, with a tentative D call TRBD1 (6 bases). V was clipped by 0 bases and J by 5 bases, with 10 bases between them. This CDR3 comprises 14 residues. The V gene's germline CDR1 is MNHNS and CDR2 SASEGT. CDR3 nucleotides: TGTGCCAGCAGTGAAGCGGGGGGGGCTTATGGCTACACCTTC. This gives the protein CASSEAGGAYGYTF.

The rearrangement links TRBV21-1 to TRBJ2-2; the D call of TRBD2 is as the table states it, not checked on the DNA. TRBV21-1 counts as a pseudogene. The CDR3 extends over 16 amino acids. The CDR3 here is CASTRIGGADTGELFF. CDR3 nucleotide sequence: TGTGCCAGCACCCGGATCGGGGGGGCGGACACCGGGGAGCTGTTTTTT.

The V gene is TRBV19, the J gene TRBJ1-5; unclear D gene. CDR3 length: 15 residues. Trimming shortened V by 2 bases and J by 4 bases, and 12 bases separated the two germline ends. The V gene's germline CDR1 is LNHDA and CDR2 SQIVND (reference sequence). This chain's CDR3 is CASSISSKPNQPQHF. CDR3 bases: TGTGCCAGTAGTATAAGTTCTAAGCCAAATCAGCCCCAGCATTTT.

The V gene is TRBV18, the J gene TRBJ1-4; 9 nucleotides agree with TRBD1. The ends lost 3 bases at V and 5 bases at J; junction bases unmatched: 10. The CDR3 extends over 17 amino acids. Germline V gives CDR1 KGHSH, CDR2 LQKENI. DNA for the CDR3: TGTGCCAGCTCACCCGTCCCGGGACAGGGCCCCAATGAAAAACTGTTTTTT. This gives the protein CASSPVPGQGPNEKLFF.

The table lists this clone with a few counts. The chain couples TRBV7-2 to TRBJ2-1; D gene uncertain. Germline CDR1 SGHTA, CDR2 FQGNSA. The CDR3 is 11 residues long. Trimming took off 3 bases at V and 8 bases at J, with 5 bases between the two ends. CDR3: CASSFFDEQFF. DNA of the CDR3: TGTGCCAGCAGCTTTTTCGATGAGCAGTTCTTC.

This sequence joins TRBV2 and TRBJ2-2; TRBD1 is a possible D gene (6 bases). The CDR3 spans 14 residues. CDR1 is SNHLY, CDR2 FYNNEI, per germline. V was cut by 7 bases and J by 4 bases, with 13 bases left in between. The CDR3 spells CASTGAGSTGELFF. The CDR3 DNA follows: TGTGCCAGCACAGGGGCAGGCAGCACCGGGGAGCTGTTTTTT.

The V gene is TRBV19, the J gene TRBJ2-7; D might be TRBD1 (6 bases). Germline lookup yields CDR1 LNHDA and CDR2 SQIVND (reference sequence). The CDR3 has 16 residues. Trimming shortened V by 0 bases and J by 3 bases, and 15 bases separated the two germline ends. The CDR3 sequence is CASSIDHVSGHYEQYF. The CDR3 region has the DNA TGTGCCAGTAGTATAGATCATGTTTCGGGACACTACGAGCAGTACTTC.

J is TRBJ1-2 and V is TRBV3-1 (or the pseudogene TRBV3-2); possible D gene TRBD1, 6 bases. The V and J ends lost 1 base and 4 bases respectively, with 19 bases between them. The CDR3 runs to 17 residues. Germline V gene sequence: CDR1 LGHDT, CDR2 YNNKEL (reference sequence). As DNA, the CDR3 is TGTGCCAGCAGCCAAGTGTTCTTGGGGGCAGTCTTCTATGGCTACACCTTC. Protein sequence: CASSQVFLGAVFYGYTF.

This sequence joins TRBV30 and TRBJ1-6; the D gene is possibly TRBD1 (5 bases). V lost 0 bases and J lost 7, with 19 bases in between. CDR1 and CDR2 (germline): GTSNPN, SVGIG (reference sequence). This CDR3 region has 17 residues. In nucleotides, the CDR3 is TGTGCCTGGAGTGTACAGGACGCTCTCGCGGCAAATTCACCCCTCCACTTT. This gives the protein CAWSVQDALAANSPLHF.

This clone showed up just once. This chain joins TRBV13 and TRBJ2-2; 8 bases are shared with TRBD1. The CDR3 loop spans 15 amino acids. V trimming: 6 bases; J trimming: 2 bases; junction bases outside the gene matches: 5. Per germline, CDR1 PRHDT and CDR2 FYEKMQ (reference sequence). The CDR3 DNA sequence: TGTGCCAGCAGACCCACAGGGGGAAACACCGGGGAGCTGTTTTTT. Translation gives CASRPTGGNTGELFF.

The chain joins TRBV19 to TRBJ1-5; D gene ambiguous. The CDR3 spans 16 residues. Looked up from germline, CDR1 is LNHDA and CDR2 is SQIVND (reference sequence). The V gene lost 6 bases and the J gene lost 2 bases, with 17 bases spanning the gap. The CDR3 DNA reads TGTGCCAGTAGCGGCGGGGTCGAGGTTGGCAATCAGCCCCAGCATTTT. This sequence encodes CASSGGVEVGNQPQHF.

This chain uses TRBV30 with TRBJ2-2; TRBD1 might be the D (5 bases). Germline values: CDR1 GTSNPN, CDR2 SVGIG (reference sequence). Trimming took off 3 bases at V and 4 bases at J, with 15 bases between the two ends. CDR3 length: 15 residues. This chain's CDR3 is CAWSGKGLGTGELFF. The CDR3 coding sequence is TGTGCCTGGAGCGGAAAGGGGCTCGGCACCGGGGAGCTGTTTTTT.

The J gene is TRBJ2-7, the V gene TRBV24-1, with TRBD1 matching over 7 bases. The length of the CDR3 is 14 residues. The trim removed 11 bases at V and 3 bases at J, leaving 12 bases unmatched. Germline V gene lookup returns CDR1 KGHDR and CDR2 SFDVKD. The CDR3 DNA reads TGTGCCATCCCCAAATGGGACAGCCGCTACGAGCAGTACTTC. It yields the protein CAIPKWDSRYEQYF.

The gene calls are TRBV29-1 and TRBJ1-1; no reliable D call. Trimming removed 4 bases at V and 0 bases at J, with 12 bases between. The germline CDR1 and CDR2 sequences are SQVTM and ANQGSEA. The CDR3 is 14 residues long. CDR3 sequence reads: CSVVAAFLNTEAFF. The CDR3 nucleotides are TGCAGCGTTGTGGCGGCATTTTTGAACACTGAAGCTTTCTTT.

This clone was picked up one time. This chain links TRBV11-3 with TRBJ2-1; TRBD1 matches 7 bases. J lost 1 base, V lost 0 bases, and 6 bases had no gene match. Germline V gives CDR1 SGHNT, CDR2 YENEEA. The CDR3 totals 17 residues. The DNA of the CDR3 is TGTGCCAGCAGCTTAGAGGGGGACAGCCAATCCTACAATGAGCAGTTCTTC. Its translation is CASSLEGDSQSYNEQFF.

The V and J genes are TRBV5-1 and TRBJ1-1; 7 bases align to TRBD1. Germline lookup yields CDR1 SGHRS and CDR2 YFSETQ. CDR3 length: 15 amino acids. V lost 0 bases, J lost 7 bases, and 9 bases stayed unmatched. CDR3 region: CASSLEGTERIEAFF. CDR3 coding DNA: TGCGCCAGCAGCTTGGAGGGGACAGAGAGAATTGAAGCTTTCTTT.

Written as DNA, the CDR3 is TGTGCCTGCCGGCAGGGTTATTCACCCCTCCACTTT. It translates to CACRQGYSPLHF. This rearrangement joins TRBV30 to TRBJ1-6; a possible D gene is TRBD1 (5 bases). Deletions cut 6 bases from V and 8 bases from J, with 11 bases between. The germline CDR1 and CDR2 sequences are GTSNPN and SVGIG (reference sequence). This CDR3 region has 12 residues. The complete variable domain, with remaining parts taken from reference TRBV30 and TRBJ1-6, reads SQTIHQWPATLVQPVGSPLSLECTVEGTSNPNLYWYRQAAGRGLQLLFYSVGIGQISSEVPQNLSASRPQDRQFILSSKKLLLSDSGFYLCACRQGYSPLHFGNGTRLTVT.